This T cell receptor beta chain was captured in a study of cytomegalovirus exposure and HLA in healthy donors. Whole-study results and caveats: A missense DCLRE1C variant was associated with V- and J-gene trimming of TCR beta chains in a later analysis, and an independent cohort replicated the association. Upon later analysis, TCR association rates were observed to vary by HLA locus, being highest for DRB1 and lowest for HLA-C. In a later analysis, the majority of CMV-associated beta chains seemingly showed HLA restriction.

This clone was detected only a few times. Its cognate antigen is unknown. In the PCR, 60 Vbeta and 13 Jbeta primers were used. Method: immunoSEQ multiplex PCR; TCRdb's copy keeps in-frame clones and lacks some. The sample has 130,000 to 150,000 clones; 60% to 80% are singletons. CDR1 is SGHRS and CDR2 is YFSETQ in the germline V gene. Trimming stripped 3 bases from V and 4 bases from J, with 17 bases between. The CDR3 runs to 16 residues. The chain carries TRBV5-1 and TRBJ1-3; possibly TRBD1 for D (5 bases). The sequencing input was PBMCs. The TCR sequence derives from a woman in her twenties or thirties in good health and CMV-seronegative. CDR3 sequence reads: CASSSDLQGSGNTIYF. The DNA of the CDR3 is TGCGCCAGCAGCTCCGACCTGCAGGGTTCCGGAAACACCATATATTTT.